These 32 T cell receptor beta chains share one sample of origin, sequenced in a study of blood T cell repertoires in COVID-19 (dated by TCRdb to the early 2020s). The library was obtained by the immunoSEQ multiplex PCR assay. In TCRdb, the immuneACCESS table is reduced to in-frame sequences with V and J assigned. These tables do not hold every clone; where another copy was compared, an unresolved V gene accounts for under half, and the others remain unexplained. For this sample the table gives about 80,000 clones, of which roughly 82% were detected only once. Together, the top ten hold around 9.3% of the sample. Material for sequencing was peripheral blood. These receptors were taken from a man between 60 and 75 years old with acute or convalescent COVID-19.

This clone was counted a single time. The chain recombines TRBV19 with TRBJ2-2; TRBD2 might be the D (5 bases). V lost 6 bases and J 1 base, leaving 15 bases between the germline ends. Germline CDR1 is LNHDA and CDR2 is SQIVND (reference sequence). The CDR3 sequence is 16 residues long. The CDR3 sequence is CASRRELGQNTGELFF. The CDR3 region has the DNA TGTGCCAGTAGGAGGGAGCTAGGGCAGAACACCGGGGAGCTGTTTTTT.

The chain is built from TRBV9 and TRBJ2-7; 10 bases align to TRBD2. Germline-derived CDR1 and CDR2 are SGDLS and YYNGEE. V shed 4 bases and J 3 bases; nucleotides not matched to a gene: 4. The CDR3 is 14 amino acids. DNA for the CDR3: TGTGCCAGCAGCCCAGGACTAGCGGACTACGAGCAGTACTTC. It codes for CASSPGLADYEQYF.

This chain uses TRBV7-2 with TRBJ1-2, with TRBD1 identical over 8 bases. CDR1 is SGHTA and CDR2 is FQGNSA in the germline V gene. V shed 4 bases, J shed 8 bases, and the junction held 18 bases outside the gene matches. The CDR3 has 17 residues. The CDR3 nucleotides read TGTGCCAGCAGCTCTCAATTATCGACAGGGGCCGTCTGGGGCTACACCTTC. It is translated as CASSSQLSTGAVWGYTF.

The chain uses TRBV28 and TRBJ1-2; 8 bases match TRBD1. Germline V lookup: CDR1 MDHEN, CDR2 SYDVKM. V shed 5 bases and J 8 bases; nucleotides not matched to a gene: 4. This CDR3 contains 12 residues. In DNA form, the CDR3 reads TGTGCCAGCAGTCTAGACAGGGGCGGCTACACCTTC. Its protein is CASSLDRGGYTF.

CDR3 sequence: CASSVANDYEQYF. The CDR3 DNA reads as TGTGCCAGCAGCGTAGCTAATGACTACGAGCAGTACTTC. V and J are TRBV9 and TRBJ2-7; D gene unclear. Trimming stripped 0 bases from V and 3 bases from J, with 7 bases between. Looked up from germline, CDR1 is SGDLS and CDR2 is YYNGEE. The CDR3 has 13 residues.

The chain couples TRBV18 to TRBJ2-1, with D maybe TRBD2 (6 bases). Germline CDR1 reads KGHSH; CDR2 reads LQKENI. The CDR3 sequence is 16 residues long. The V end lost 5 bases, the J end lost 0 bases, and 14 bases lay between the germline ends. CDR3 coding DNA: TGTGCCAGCTCAGAAAGCTTGGGGGGCTCCTACAATGAGCAGTTCTTC. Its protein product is CASSESLGGSYNEQFF. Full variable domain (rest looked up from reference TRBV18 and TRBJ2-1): NAGVMQNPRHLVRRRGQEARLRCSPMKGHSHVYWYRQLPEEGLKFMVYLQKENIIDESGMPKERFSAEFPKEGPSILRIQQVVRGDSAAYFCASSESLGGSYNEQFFGPGTRLTVL.

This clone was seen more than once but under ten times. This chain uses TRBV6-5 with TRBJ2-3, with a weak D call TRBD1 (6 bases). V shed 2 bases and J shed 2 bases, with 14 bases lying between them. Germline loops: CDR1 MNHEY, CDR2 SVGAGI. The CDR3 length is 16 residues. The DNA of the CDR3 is TGTGCCAGCAGTTACGGCTCGGGACACCTCACAGATACGCAGTATTTT. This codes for CASSYGSGHLTDTQYF.

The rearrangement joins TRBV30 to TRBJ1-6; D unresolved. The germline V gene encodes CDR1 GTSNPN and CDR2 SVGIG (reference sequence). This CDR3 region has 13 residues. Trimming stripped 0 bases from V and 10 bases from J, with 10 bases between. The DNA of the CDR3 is TGTGCCTGGAGTGTCCGGGATGAATCACCCCTCCACTTT. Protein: CAWSVRDESPLHF.

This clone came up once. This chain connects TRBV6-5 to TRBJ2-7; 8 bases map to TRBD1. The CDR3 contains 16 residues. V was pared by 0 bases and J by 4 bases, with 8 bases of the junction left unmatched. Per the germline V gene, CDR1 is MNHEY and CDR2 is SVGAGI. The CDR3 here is CASSYSTSQGAYEQYF. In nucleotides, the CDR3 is TGTGCCAGCAGTTACTCGACTTCGCAGGGGGCTTACGAGCAGTACTTC.

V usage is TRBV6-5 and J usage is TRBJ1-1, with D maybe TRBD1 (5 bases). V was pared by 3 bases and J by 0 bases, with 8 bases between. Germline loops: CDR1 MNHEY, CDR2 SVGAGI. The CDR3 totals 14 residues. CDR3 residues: CASSYQGMNTEAFF. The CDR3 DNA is TGTGCCAGCAGTTATCAGGGTATGAACACTGAAGCTTTCTTT.

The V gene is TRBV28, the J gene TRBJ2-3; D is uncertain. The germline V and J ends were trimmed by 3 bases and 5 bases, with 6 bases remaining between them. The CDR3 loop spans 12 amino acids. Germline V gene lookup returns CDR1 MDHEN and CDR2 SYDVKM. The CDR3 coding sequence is TGTGCCAGCAGTTTGGCCCAAGATACGCAGTATTTT. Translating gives CASSLAQDTQYF.

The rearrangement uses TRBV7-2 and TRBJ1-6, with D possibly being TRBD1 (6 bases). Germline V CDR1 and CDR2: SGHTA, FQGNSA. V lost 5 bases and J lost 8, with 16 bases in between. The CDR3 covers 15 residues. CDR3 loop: CASSISGQGDSPLHF. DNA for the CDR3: TGTGCCAGCAGCATATCGGGACAAGGTGATTCACCCCTCCACTTT. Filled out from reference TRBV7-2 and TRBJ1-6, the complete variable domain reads GAGVSQSPSNKVTEKGKDVELRCDPISGHTALYWYRQSLGQGLEFLIYFQGNSAPDKSGLPSDRFSAERTGGSVSTLTIQRTQQEDSAVYLCASSISGQGDSPLHFGNGTRLTVT.

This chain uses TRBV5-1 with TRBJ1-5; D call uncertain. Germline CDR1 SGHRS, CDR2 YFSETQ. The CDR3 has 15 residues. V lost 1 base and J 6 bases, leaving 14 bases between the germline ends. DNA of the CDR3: TGCGCCAGCAGCTTGTCACCAGGAGGAAGTCAGCCCCAGCATTTT. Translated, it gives CASSLSPGGSQPQHF.

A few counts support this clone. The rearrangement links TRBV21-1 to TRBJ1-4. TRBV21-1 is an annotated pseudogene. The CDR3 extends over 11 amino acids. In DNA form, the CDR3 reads TGTGCCGGAACAGCGGCGGAAAAACTGTTTTTT. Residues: CAGTAAEKLFF.

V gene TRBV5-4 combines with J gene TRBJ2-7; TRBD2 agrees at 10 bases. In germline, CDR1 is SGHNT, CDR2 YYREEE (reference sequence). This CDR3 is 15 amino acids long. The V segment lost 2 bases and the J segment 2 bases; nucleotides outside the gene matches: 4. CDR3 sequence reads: CASSFTSGDTYEQYF. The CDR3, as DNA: TGTGCCAGCAGCTTTACTAGCGGGGATACCTACGAGCAGTACTTC.

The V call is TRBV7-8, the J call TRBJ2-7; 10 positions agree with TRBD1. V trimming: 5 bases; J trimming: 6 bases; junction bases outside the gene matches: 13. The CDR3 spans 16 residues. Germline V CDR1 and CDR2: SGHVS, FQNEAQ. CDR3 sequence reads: CASSQGQGDLFREQYF. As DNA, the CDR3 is TGTGCCAGCAGCCAAGGACAGGGGGACCTTTTTCGCGAGCAGTACTTC.

Here the CDR3 reads CASSQEASGGAADTQYF. The DNA of the CDR3 is TGTGCCAGCAGCCAAGAGGCAAGCGGGGGGGCCGCAGATACGCAGTATTTT. The gene calls are TRBV3-1 (or the pseudogene TRBV3-2) and TRBJ2-3; 10 bases line up with TRBD2. After removal of 0 bases from V and 4 bases from J, the junction contained 7 bases not matched to a gene. The CDR3 runs 17 residues. Per germline, CDR1 LGHDT and CDR2 YNNKEL (reference sequence).

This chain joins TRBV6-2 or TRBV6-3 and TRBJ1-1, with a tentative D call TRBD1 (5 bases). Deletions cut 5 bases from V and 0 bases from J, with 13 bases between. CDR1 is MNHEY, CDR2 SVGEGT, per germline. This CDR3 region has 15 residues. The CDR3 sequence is CASSIRGGLNTEAFF. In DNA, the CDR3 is TGTGCCAGCAGTATTCGGGGGGGTTTGAACACTGAAGCTTTCTTT.

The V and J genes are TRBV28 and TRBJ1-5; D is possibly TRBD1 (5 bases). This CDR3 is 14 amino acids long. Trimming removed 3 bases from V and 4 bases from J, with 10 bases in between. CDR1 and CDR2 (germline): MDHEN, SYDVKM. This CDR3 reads CASSFGGTNQPQHF. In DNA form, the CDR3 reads TGTGCCAGCAGTTTTGGGGGGACTAATCAGCCCCAGCATTTT.

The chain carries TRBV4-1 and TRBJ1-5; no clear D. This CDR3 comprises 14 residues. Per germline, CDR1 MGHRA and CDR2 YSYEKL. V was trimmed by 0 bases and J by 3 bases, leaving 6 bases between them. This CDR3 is CASSQDSYNQPQHF. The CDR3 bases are TGCGCCAGCAGCCAAGACAGTTACAATCAGCCCCAGCATTTT.

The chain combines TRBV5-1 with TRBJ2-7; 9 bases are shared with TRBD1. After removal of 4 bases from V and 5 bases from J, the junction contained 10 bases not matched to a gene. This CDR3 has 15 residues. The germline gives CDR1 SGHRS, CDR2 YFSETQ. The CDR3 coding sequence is TGCGCCAGCAGCCCGTCAGGACAGGGGTGGGACGAGCAGTACTTC. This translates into CASSPSGQGWDEQYF.

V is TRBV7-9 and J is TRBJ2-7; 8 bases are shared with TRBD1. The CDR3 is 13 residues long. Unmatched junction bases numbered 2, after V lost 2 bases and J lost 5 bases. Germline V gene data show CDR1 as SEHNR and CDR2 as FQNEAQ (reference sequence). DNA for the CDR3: TGTGCCAGCAGCTTAACAGGGGGACACGAGCAGTACTTC. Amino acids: CASSLTGGHEQYF. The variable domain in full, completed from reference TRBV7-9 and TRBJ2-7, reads DTGVSQNPRHKITKRGQNVTFRCDPISEHNRLYWYRQTLGQGPEFLTYFQNEAQLEKSRLLSDRFSAERPKGSFSTLEIQRTEQGDSAMYLCASSLTGGHEQYFGPGTRLTVT.

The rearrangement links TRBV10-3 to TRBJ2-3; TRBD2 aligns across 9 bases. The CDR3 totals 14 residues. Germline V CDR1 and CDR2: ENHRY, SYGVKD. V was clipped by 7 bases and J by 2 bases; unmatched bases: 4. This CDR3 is CAIKAGGSTDTQYF. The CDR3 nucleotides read TGTGCCATCAAAGCGGGAGGTTCCACAGATACGCAGTATTTT.

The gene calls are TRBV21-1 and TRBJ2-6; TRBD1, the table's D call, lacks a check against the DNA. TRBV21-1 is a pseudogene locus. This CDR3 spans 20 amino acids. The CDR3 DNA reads TGTGCCAGCAGCACCCGAGTGCGGGACAGGGGGCTTCTGGGGGCCAACGTCCTGACTTTC. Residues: CASSTRVRDRGLLGANVLTF.

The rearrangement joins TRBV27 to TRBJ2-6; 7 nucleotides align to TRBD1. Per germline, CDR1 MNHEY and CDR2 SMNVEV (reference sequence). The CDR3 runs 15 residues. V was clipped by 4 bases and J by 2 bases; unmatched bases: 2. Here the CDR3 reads CASSSQGAGANVLTF. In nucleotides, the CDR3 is TGTGCCAGCAGTTCGCAGGGGGCTGGGGCCAACGTCCTGACTTTC. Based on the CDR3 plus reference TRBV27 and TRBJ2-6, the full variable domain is EAQVTQNPRYLITVTGKKLTVTCSQNMNHEYMSWYRQDPGLGLRQIYYSMNVEVTDKGDVPEGYKVSRKEKRNFPLILESPSPNQTSLYFCASSSQGAGANVLTFGAGSRLTVL.

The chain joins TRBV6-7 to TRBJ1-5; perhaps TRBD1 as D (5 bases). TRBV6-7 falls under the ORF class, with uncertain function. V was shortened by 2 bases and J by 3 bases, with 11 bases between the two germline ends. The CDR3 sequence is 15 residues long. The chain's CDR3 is CASSYGWGDNQPQHF. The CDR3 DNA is TGTGCCAGCAGTTACGGCTGGGGGGACAATCAGCCCCAGCATTTT.

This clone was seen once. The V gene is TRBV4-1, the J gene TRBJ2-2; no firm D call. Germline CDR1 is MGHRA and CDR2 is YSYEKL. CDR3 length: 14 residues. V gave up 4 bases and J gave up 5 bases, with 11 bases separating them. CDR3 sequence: CASSRPVPTGELFF. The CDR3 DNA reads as TGCGCCAGCAGCCGGCCAGTACCGACCGGGGAGCTGTTTTTT.

This chain's CDR3 is CASSLLGQGPYEQYF. The CDR3 DNA sequence: TGTGCCAGCAGCCTACTAGGACAGGGGCCCTACGAGCAGTACTTC. The chain has TRBV11-1 and TRBJ2-7; 9 positions agree with TRBD1. Germline CDR1 and CDR2: SGHAT and FQDESV (reference sequence). The CDR3 runs to 15 residues. V was clipped by 5 bases and J by 2 bases; unmatched bases: 7.

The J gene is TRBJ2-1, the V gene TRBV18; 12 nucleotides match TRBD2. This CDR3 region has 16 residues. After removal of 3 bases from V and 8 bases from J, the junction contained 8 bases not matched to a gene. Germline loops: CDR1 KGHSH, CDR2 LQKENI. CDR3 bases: TGTGCCAGCTCACCCCCGACTAGCGGGAGAAACCATGAGCAGTTCTTC. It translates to CASSPPTSGRNHEQFF.

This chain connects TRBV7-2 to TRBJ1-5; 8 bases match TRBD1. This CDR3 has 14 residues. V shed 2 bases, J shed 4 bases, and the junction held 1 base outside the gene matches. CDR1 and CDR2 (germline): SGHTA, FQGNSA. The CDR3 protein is CASSLRQGNQPQHF. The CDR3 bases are TGTGCCAGCAGCTTAAGACAGGGGAATCAGCCCCAGCATTTT. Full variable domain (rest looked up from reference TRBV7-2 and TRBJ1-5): GAGVSQSPSNKVTEKGKDVELRCDPISGHTALYWYRQSLGQGLEFLIYFQGNSAPDKSGLPSDRFSAERTGGSVSTLTIQRTQQEDSAVYLCASSLRQGNQPQHFGDGTRLSIL.

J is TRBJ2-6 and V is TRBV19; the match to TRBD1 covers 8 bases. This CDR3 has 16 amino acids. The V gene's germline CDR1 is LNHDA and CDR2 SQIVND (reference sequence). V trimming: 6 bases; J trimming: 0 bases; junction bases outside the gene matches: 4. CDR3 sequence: CASRDRVSSGANVLTF. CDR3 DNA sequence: TGTGCCAGTAGGGACAGGGTAAGCTCTGGGGCCAACGTCCTGACTTTC. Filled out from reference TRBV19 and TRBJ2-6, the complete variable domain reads DGGITQSPKYLFRKEGQNVTLSCEQNLNHDAMYWYRQDPGQGLRLIYYSQIVNDFQKGDIAEGYSVSREKKESFPLTVTSAQKNPTAFYLCASRDRVSSGANVLTFGAGSRLTVL.

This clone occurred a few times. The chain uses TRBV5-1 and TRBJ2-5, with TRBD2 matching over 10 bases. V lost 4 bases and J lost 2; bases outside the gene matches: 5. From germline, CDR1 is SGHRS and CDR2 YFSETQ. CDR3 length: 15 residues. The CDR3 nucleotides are TGCGCCAGCAGCACCGGACTAGCGGATCAAGAGACCCAGTACTTC. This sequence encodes CASSTGLADQETQYF.